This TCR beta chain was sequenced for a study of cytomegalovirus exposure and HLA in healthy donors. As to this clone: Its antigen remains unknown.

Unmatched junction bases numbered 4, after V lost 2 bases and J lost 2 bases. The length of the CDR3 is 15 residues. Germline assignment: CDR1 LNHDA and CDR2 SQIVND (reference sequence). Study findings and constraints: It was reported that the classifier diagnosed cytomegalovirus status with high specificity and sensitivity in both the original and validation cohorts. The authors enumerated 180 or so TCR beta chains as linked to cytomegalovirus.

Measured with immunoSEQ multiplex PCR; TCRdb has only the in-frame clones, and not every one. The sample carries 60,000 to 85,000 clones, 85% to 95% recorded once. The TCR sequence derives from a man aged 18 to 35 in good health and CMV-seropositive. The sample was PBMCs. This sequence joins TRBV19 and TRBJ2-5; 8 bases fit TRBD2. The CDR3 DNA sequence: TGTGCCAGTAGTATATCGGGGGGGGATCAAGAGACCCAGTACTTC. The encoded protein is CASSISGGDQETQYF.